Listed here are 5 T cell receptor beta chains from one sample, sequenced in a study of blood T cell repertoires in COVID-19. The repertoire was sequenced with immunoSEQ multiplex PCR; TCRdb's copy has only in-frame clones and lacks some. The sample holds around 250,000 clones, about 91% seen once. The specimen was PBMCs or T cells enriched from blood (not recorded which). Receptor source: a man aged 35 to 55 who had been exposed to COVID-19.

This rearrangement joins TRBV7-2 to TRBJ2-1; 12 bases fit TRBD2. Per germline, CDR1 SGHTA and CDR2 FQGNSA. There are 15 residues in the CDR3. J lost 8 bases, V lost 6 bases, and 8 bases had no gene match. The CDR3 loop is CASSRTSGVRHEQFF. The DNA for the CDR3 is TGTGCCAGCAGTCGGACTAGCGGGGTACGGCATGAGCAGTTCTTC.

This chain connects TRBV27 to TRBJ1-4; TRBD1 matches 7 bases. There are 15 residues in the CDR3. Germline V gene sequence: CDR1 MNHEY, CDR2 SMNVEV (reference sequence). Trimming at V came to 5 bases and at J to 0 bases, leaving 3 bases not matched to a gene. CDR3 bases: TGTGCCAGCAGTCAGACAGGGTCAACTAATGAAAAACTGTTTTTT. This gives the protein CASSQTGSTNEKLFF.

The CDR3 nucleotides read TGTGCCAGTAGTCCAGGGAAGGCCTACAATGAGCAGTTCTTC. Protein sequence: CASSPGKAYNEQFF. The chain joins TRBV19 to TRBJ2-1; D might be TRBD1 (5 bases). V was cut by 5 bases and J by 2 bases, with 10 bases left in between. CDR1 is LNHDA, CDR2 SQIVND, per germline (reference sequence). The CDR3 length is 14 residues.

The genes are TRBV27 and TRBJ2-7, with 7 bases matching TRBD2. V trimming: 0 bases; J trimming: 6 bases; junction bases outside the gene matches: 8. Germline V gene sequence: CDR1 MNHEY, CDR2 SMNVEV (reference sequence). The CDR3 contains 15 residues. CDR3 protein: CASSLSGGTAAEQYF. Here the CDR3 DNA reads TGTGCCAGCAGTTTATCGGGGGGGACGGCCGCCGAGCAGTACTTC.

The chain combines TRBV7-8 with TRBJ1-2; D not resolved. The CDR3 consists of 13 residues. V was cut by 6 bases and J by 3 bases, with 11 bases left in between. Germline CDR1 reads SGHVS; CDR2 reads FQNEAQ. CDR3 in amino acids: CASSTRKDYGYTF. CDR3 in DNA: TGTGCCAGCAGTACTAGGAAGGACTATGGCTACACCTTC.